The source of this T cell receptor beta chain is a study of T cell responses to AZD1222 COVID-19 vaccine listed by TCRdb under 2021. Study-level background: A total of approximately 240 trial participants underwent TCR sequencing, of whom about 210 had received two doses of AZD1222 and 26 had received two doses of the MenACWY control vaccine. Enrollment into the trials was organized by age into subgroups of 18-55, 56-69 and 70-plus years, and those subgroups contained about 150, 27 and 61 TCR-sequenced participants, respectively. What the work shows at the level of the full study, not this receptor alone: In the small 56-69-year group, the increase in depth fell short of significance, most likely because of low power. Only five or six AZD1222 recipients were SARS-CoV-2 seropositive at baseline, limiting conclusions about previously exposed vaccinees. Spike-specific TCR breadth and depth rose significantly after two AZD1222 doses compared with day 0 and with MenACWY recipients. Epitopes outside the regions mutated in the B.1.351 and B.1.1.7 variants were reportedly recognized by nearly half of the unique spike-specific TCRs. The vaccine-associated CD4 TCRs covered the entire spike protein, and the dominant responses fell in regions 160-218 and 743-854. Most participants were white British and females outnumbered males, and the authors suggested that clonal diversity may have been underestimated. Because no samples from the day 14 peak response were available, repertoires could be characterized only after the peak T cell response.

V is shortened by 5 bases, J by 1 base, and the region joining them spans 6 bases. Counted from cysteine to phenylalanine, this CDR3 has 13 amino acids. Left in the record is the CDR3 DNA by itself, 39 bases read in frame from the first base. The germline V gene sets CDR1 to SGHRS and CDR2 to YFSETQ. The CDR3 regions of human TCRbeta chains were analyzed by immunosequencing. The original pipeline was this. Repertoire TCRs were matched against a reference library of SARS-CoV-2-specific TCRs generated with the MIRA antigen-specificity platform. Breadth was defined as the fraction of unique TCRs that were SARS-CoV-2-associated. Depth was defined as the fraction of total T cells that were SARS-CoV-2-associated. Using the MIRA data, every spike-specific TCR was mapped to the spike region that the TCR reacted to and assigned to either a CD4 or a CD8 class. Log10-transformed breadth and depth values were compared by one-way ANOVA with Sidak's multiple comparisons tests. Imported from immuneACCESS, the table was reduced by TCRdb to in-frame sequences with V and J called. These copies leave out some clones; in studies compared against another copy, an unresolved V gene accounts for under half, and the cause of the remainder is not known. The V and J calls and clone size come from that table; D and trimming were worked out from the DNA. In all, the sample holds about 75,000 clones, and about 91% of those were seen once. The leading ten clones occupy 9% to 10% of the sample.

Worth noting for this clone: Its antigen is unknown. Nothing much larger sits one base from this clone, and base qualities are not available.

Read against the paper, the sample's time point label means: about 28 days (+/-7) after the second vaccine dose. The sample's treatment or condition label, in plain terms: meningococcal conjugate vaccine given as trial control. The vaccinee samples were drawn from two UK trials, COV001 and COV002, one of which was a single-blind randomized controlled phase 2/3 trial testing AZD1222 (ChAdOx1 nCoV-19) in healthy adults. Trial participant PBMC samples were collected at day 0 and day 28 after the second dose for TCRbeta chain sequencing. The sequencing used peripheral blood, collected 28 days after the second dose of the MenACWY control vaccine. The TCR comes from an adult who received the MenACWY meningococcal vaccine as a control. The sequence is built from TRBV5-1 and TRBJ2-2; there is no confident call for the D gene. The DNA reads as follows: TGCGCCAGCAGTACAGTGAACACCGGGGAGCTGTTTTTT. Its translation reads: CASSTVNTGELFF.